The clone carrying this T cell receptor beta chain was seen only once. Its antigen is currently unknown. The CDR3 is made up of 17 amino acids. Germline assignment: CDR1 LNHDA and CDR2 SQIVND (reference sequence). V shed 0 bases and J 5 bases; nucleotides not matched to a gene: 9. The sample belongs to a study of EBV T-cell therapy then PD-1 blockade in nasopharyngeal carcinoma. Regarding treatment: AdE1-LMPpoly-expanded autologous EBV-specific T-cell therapy followed by anti-PD-1 nivolumab. The data were produced by immunoSEQ multiplex PCR, yet TCRdb's version contains in-frame clones alone and is incomplete. The sample lists about 19,000 clones, 80% to 85% occurring once.

The receptor was isolated from a man aged 40-49 years with nasopharyngeal carcinoma. The chain combines TRBV19 with TRBJ2-1; 8 nucleotides agree with TRBD1. Material: CD8+ T cells from blood, obtained at roughly day 32 from a patient whose treatment included autologous EBV-specific T cells and nivolumab. As DNA, the CDR3 is TGTGCCAGTAGTATAGATCCGGACAGGGTAATCCACAATGAGCAGTTCTTC. This sequence encodes CASSIDPDRVIHNEQFF.